The 20 T cell receptor beta chains below all came from one sample that was sequenced in a study of T cells in women clearing cervical HPV infection. Generated by immunoSEQ multiplex PCR, the TCRdb table keeps only in-frame clones and is missing some. This sample lists approximately 41,000 clones; its ten largest clones have 7% to 9.5%. The specimen was blood buffy coat. The receptor set was obtained from a woman aged 18-69 years with a cervical HPV16 infection that either progressed to CIN3+ or cleared (not recorded which).

Concerning this clone itself: The read ends 3 residues early relative to the CDR3; the germline J gene fills the gap. The chain has TRBV5-1 and TRBJ1-1; the match to TRBD1 covers 9 bases. The germline V gene encodes CDR1 SGHRS and CDR2 YFSETQ. Unmatched junction bases numbered 3, after V lost 3 bases and J lost 0 bases. There are 15 residues in the CDR3. This CDR3 reads CASSWGQGMNTEAFF. The sequenced part of the CDR3 DNA is TGCGCCAGCAGCTGGGGACAGGGCATGAACACTGAA.

Notes on this clone: With the read ending 3 residues before the CDR3 end, the germline J gene is used to fill in that end. V and J are TRBV5-1 and TRBJ2-3; D is perhaps TRBD1 (5 bases). V lost 2 bases and J lost 4, with 8 bases in between. The CDR3 extends over 13 amino acids. Per the germline V gene, CDR1 is SGHRS and CDR2 is YFSETQ. CDR3 DNA, as far as it was read: TGCGCCAGCAGCTTCGACAGCGCAGATACG. Translating it yields CASSFDSADT. The whole CDR3 region reads CASSFDSADTQYF.

For this clone: The CDR3 is cut off 3 residues early in the read; its end comes from the germline J gene. J is TRBJ1-5 and V is TRBV2, with a weak D call TRBD1 (5 bases). The CDR3 is 13 amino acids. Deletions cut 7 bases from V and 3 bases from J, with 10 bases between. CDR1 is SNHLY and CDR2 is FYNNEI in the germline V gene. The sequenced CDR3 bases are TGTGCCAGCAACGAACAGGACAATCAGCCC. The encoded protein is CASNEQDNQP. The CDR3 in full is CASNEQDNQPQHF.

On this clone itself: The CDR3 end falls 3 residues outside the read, so it is completed with the germline J gene. The chain links TRBV6-1 to TRBJ1-6; D not resolved. CDR3 length: 15 residues. V lost 3 bases and J lost 4, with 10 bases in between. Germline V lookup: CDR1 MNHNS, CDR2 SASEGT. CDR3: CASSDPGSYNSPLHF. The covered CDR3 bases are TGTGCCAGCAGTGACCCCGGGTCGTATAATTCACCC.

CDR3 bases read: TGTGCCAGCAGTCAACAGGGGTCGGACTACAATGAG. Its protein product is CASSQQGSDYNE. The CDR3 as a whole reads CASSQQGSDYNEQFF. The V and J genes are TRBV12-3 or TRBV12-4 and TRBJ2-1; TRBD1 agrees at 7 bases. The read ends 3 residues shy of where the CDR3 ends; the end is completed using the germline J gene. The CDR3 extends over 15 amino acids. The junction had 7 bases not matched to a gene; V was cut back by 5 bases and J by 3 bases.

In regard to this clone: The CDR3 extends 3 residues past the end of the read, so its final part is completed from the germline J gene. The chain links TRBV20-1 to TRBJ2-1; the match to TRBD2 covers 7 bases. The germline V gene encodes CDR1 DFQATT and CDR2 SNEGSKA (reference sequence). This CDR3 spans 15 amino acids. The ends lost 0 bases at V and 2 bases at J; junction bases unmatched: 4. The sequenced CDR3 bases are TGCAGTGCTAGAGACGGCGGGAGAACCTACAATGAG. This translates into CSARDGGRTYNE. The CDR3 reads in full as CSARDGGRTYNEQFF.

Regarding this clone: The CDR3 goes on 3 residues after the read ends, and that part is filled in from the germline J gene. This rearrangement joins TRBV6-1 to TRBJ1-3, with 9 bases aligning to TRBD1. The germline gives CDR1 MNHNS, CDR2 SASEGT. V trimming: 4 bases; J trimming: 2 bases; junction bases outside the gene matches: 6. The CDR3 spans 16 residues. This CDR3 reads CASSAMRTGAGNTIYF. The sequenced part of the CDR3 DNA is TGTGCCAGCAGTGCGATGAGGACAGGGGCTGGAAACACC.

About this clone itself: The read comes to an end 3 residues before the CDR3 does, leaving the germline J gene to fill in the end. This chain connects TRBV5-4 to TRBJ2-7; TRBD1 might be the D (6 bases). Germline V lookup: CDR1 SGHNT, CDR2 YYREEE (reference sequence). This CDR3 spans 13 amino acids. The germline V and J ends were trimmed by 4 bases and 3 bases, with 11 bases remaining between them. CDR3 in amino acids: CASSRDTNYEQYF. The DNA read from the CDR3 is TGTGCCAGCAGCCGGGACACTAACTACGAG.

Turning to this clone: The read ends 3 residues before the CDR3 terminus; that terminus is restored from the germline J gene. The rearrangement links TRBV4-2 to TRBJ2-1, with TRBD2 matching 9 bases. Trimming removed 3 bases from V and 2 bases from J; junction bases left unmatched: 11. The CDR3 contains 18 residues. CDR1 and CDR2 (germline): LGHNA, YNFKEQ. The CDR3: CASSHTNSGRETYNEQFF. CDR3 bases read: TGTGCCAGCAGCCATACAAATAGCGGGAGAGAAACCTACAATGAG.

Details on this clone: Coverage ceases 3 residues before the CDR3 finishes, and the germline J gene fills in the end. The chain joins TRBV5-8 to TRBJ1-4, with unresolved D. Trimming took off 2 bases at V and 8 bases at J, with 4 bases between the two ends. The CDR3 totals 11 residues. Per the germline V gene, CDR1 is SGHTS and CDR2 is YDEGEE. The CDR3 here is CASSLQEKLFF. The sequenced part of the CDR3 DNA is TGTGCCAGCAGCTTACAGGAAAAA.

Remarks on this clone: The sequence runs out 3 residues before the end of the CDR3; the remainder is reconstructed from the germline J gene. The V call is TRBV28, the J call TRBJ1-2, with TRBD1 matching 9 bases. J was trimmed by 4 bases and V by 10 bases; bases with no gene match: 7. CDR3 size: 13 residues. Germline V gives CDR1 MDHEN, CDR2 SYDVKM. The chain's CDR3 is CATTGGSFYGYTF. The part of the CDR3 DNA that was read is TGTGCCACCACAGGGGGCTCGTTCTATGGC.

About this clone: The read comes to an end 3 residues before the CDR3 does, leaving the germline J gene to fill in the end. The chain couples TRBV2 to TRBJ2-7, with 7 positions matching TRBD1. The trim removed 3 bases at V and 0 bases at J, leaving 2 bases unmatched. The CDR3 is 14 amino acids. CDR1 and CDR2 (germline): SNHLY, FYNNEI. Incomplete CDR3 DNA: TGTGCCAGCAGTGACAGGGGGACCTCCTACGAG. This gives the protein CASSDRGTSYE. The full CDR3 reads CASSDRGTSYEQYF.

Incomplete CDR3 DNA: TGTGCCAGAAGCTTTGACAGGGGAGAAAGCACC. Its translation: CARSFDRGEST. The whole CDR3 protein is CARSFDRGESTIYF. V gene TRBV5-3 combines with J gene TRBJ1-3; 8 bases line up with TRBD1. The CDR3 end lies 3 residues beyond the end of the read and is filled in from the germline J gene. TRBV5-3 is filed as an ORF, its function uncertain. Losses at the gene ends were 2 bases for V and 9 bases for J; bases not matched to a gene: 7. The CDR3 has 14 amino acids.

Concerning this clone itself: Read data end 3 residues before the CDR3 end; the end is taken from the germline J gene. The genes are TRBV5-1 and TRBJ2-5; 8 bases fit TRBD1. Germline loops: CDR1 SGHRS, CDR2 YFSETQ. This CDR3 is 18 amino acids long. The V and J ends lost 0 bases and 1 base, in that order; junction bases with no gene match: 11. The CDR3 sequence is CASSLVGRGRLPQETQYF. The DNA read from the CDR3 is TGCGCCAGCAGCTTGGTTGGCAGGGGGCGCTTGCCCCAAGAGACC.

Worth noting for this clone: The CDR3 end falls 3 residues outside the read, so it is completed with the germline J gene. The chain carries TRBV6-1 and TRBJ1-2, with 9 bases matching TRBD1. Germline CDR1 MNHNS, CDR2 SASEGT. The trim removed 1 base at V and 4 bases at J, leaving 4 bases unmatched. The CDR3 contains 15 residues. The CDR3: CASSEETGGTYGYTF. CDR3 DNA (partial): TGTGCCAGCAGTGAAGAAACAGGGGGCACCTATGGC.

In regard to this clone: The read comes to an end 3 residues before the CDR3 does, leaving the germline J gene to fill in the end. The chain uses TRBV7-2 and TRBJ2-5; 9 bases fit TRBD1. The J segment lost 5 bases and the V segment lost 6 bases, leaving 7 bases of the junction unmatched. CDR1 and CDR2 from the germline V gene are SGHTA and FQGNSA. The CDR3 consists of 14 residues. The DNA read from the CDR3 is TGTGCCAGCAGTTTGGACAGGGGATGGGAGACC. Translating gives CASSLDRGWET. The entire CDR3 is CASSLDRGWETQYF.

Worth noting for this clone: The observed sequence ends 3 residues before the CDR3 terminus, with the missing tail filled in from the germline J gene. The chain joins TRBV7-8 to TRBJ2-2; 7 bases are a match to TRBD1. V lost 1 base to trimming and J lost 5 bases; unmatched junction nucleotides: 4. Per the germline V gene, CDR1 is SGHVS and CDR2 is FQNEAQ. This CDR3 has 15 residues. The sequenced part of the CDR3 DNA is TGTGCCAGCAGCTTAGGCCCGACAGGGACCGGGGAG. It is translated as CASSLGPTGTGE. The whole CDR3 protein is CASSLGPTGTGELFF. Filled out from reference TRBV7-8 and TRBJ2-2, the complete variable domain reads GAGVSQSPRYKVAKRGQDVALRCDPISGHVSLFWYQQALGQGPEFLTYFQNEAQLDKSGLPSDRFFAERPEGSVSTLKIQRTQQEDSAVYLCASSLGPTGTGELFFGEGSRLTVL.

On this clone: The read ends 3 residues shy of where the CDR3 ends; the end is completed using the germline J gene. This sequence joins TRBV13 and TRBJ2-7; 11 bases line up with TRBD2. This CDR3 has 15 amino acids. Germline V CDR1 and CDR2: PRHDT, FYEKMQ (reference sequence). V lost 5 bases to trimming and J lost 0 bases; unmatched junction nucleotides: 3. The sequenced part of the CDR3 DNA is TGTGCCAGCAGCCATACTAGCGGGAGCTCCTACGAG. It translates to CASSHTSGSSYE. The full CDR3 sequence reads CASSHTSGSSYEQYF.

The CDR3 bases that were read are TGTGCCAGCAGCTTCGGACTCATGAACACTGAA. It yields the protein CASSFGLMNTE. In full, the CDR3 is CASSFGLMNTEAFF. The chain joins TRBV5-4 to TRBJ1-1; no clear D gene. The read is 3 residues too short to cover the CDR3 end, so that end is filled in from the germline J gene. Per germline, CDR1 SGHNT and CDR2 YYREEE (reference sequence). V lost 2 bases, J lost 0 bases, and 8 bases lay in between. This CDR3 is 14 amino acids long.

The sequenced part of the CDR3 DNA is TGTGCCAGCAGCTCACCGGGACAGGGGACAGATACG. Amino acid sequence: CASSSPGQGTDT. The whole CDR3 sequence reads CASSSPGQGTDTQYF. The chain recombines TRBV11-2 with TRBJ2-3; 10 nucleotides align to TRBD1. The read terminates 3 residues ahead of where the CDR3 ends, so the germline J gene completes it. Germline values: CDR1 SGHAT, CDR2 FQNNGV. The CDR3 covers 15 residues. With V trimmed by 4 bases and J by 3 bases, 4 bases remained unmatched.